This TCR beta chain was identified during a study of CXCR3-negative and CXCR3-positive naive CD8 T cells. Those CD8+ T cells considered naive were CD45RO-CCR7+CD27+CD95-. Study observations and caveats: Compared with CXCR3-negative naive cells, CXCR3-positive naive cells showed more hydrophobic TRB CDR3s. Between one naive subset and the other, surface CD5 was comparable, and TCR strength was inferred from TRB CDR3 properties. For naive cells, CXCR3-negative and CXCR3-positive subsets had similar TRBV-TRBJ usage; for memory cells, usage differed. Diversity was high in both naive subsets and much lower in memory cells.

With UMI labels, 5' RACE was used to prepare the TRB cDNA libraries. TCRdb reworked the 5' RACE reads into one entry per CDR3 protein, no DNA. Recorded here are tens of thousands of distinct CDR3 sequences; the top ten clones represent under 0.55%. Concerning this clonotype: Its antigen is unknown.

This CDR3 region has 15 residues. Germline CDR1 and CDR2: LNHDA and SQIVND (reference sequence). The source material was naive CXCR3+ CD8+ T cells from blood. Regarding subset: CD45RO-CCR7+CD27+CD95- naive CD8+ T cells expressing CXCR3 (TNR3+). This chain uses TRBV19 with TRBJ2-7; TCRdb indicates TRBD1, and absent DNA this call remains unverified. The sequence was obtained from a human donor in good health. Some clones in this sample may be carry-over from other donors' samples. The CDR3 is CASSIRKQTGNEQYF.